The entry below describes one TCR beta chain. Trimming removed 0 bases at V and 5 bases at J, with 10 bases between. CDR1 is MNHEY, CDR2 SMNVEV, per germline (reference sequence). The CDR3 has 14 amino acids. Measured with immunoSEQ multiplex PCR; TCRdb has only the in-frame clones, and not every one. The profile shows approximately 60,000 clones, 70% to 90% of them singletons. This record belongs to a study of blood T cell repertoires in COVID-19. This TCR was recovered from a man in his sixties with active or convalescent COVID-19. Material: peripheral blood. The V gene is TRBV27, the J gene TRBJ1-1; D might be TRBD1 (6 bases). The CDR3 loop is CASSLSAGVTEAFF. The CDR3 DNA sequence: TGTGCCAGCAGTTTATCGGCAGGGGTGACTGAAGCTTTCTTT.